This TCR beta chain was obtained from a study of CD8+CD57+ T cells in acquired aplastic anemia. Study-level background: Quantities of DNA derived from sorted CD4+ and CD8+ cells averaged approximately 3.3 ug. Notes on the study in general: Controls did not differ significantly from patients in CD8+ Simpson's diversity. There were roughly 28 CD8+ CDR3 sequences that occurred in both patients and controls.

The CDR3 contains 14 residues. The germline V gene has CDR1 SGHVS and CDR2 FNYEAQ. Trimming removed 6 bases from V and 5 bases from J; junction bases left unmatched: 8. Both TCR beta VDJ combination and CDR3 sequence profiling were carried out. Genomic DNA was the template for this profiling. A single record per CDR3 protein comes from TCRdb applying MiXCR to the reads. The sample comprises 300,000 or so distinct CDR3 sequences, approximately 57% of which are singletons, and 8% rests with the top ten. This clonotype came up many times. The antigen remains unidentified. The genes are TRBV7-6 and TRBJ2-5; 8 nucleotides line up with TRBD1. The clonotype comes from a human donor with severe aplastic anemia or a healthy control (not recorded which). The sequenced sample was sorted CD4+, CD8+, or CD8+CD57+ T cells (not recorded which) from PBMCs. CDR3 loop: CASRKDRGEETQYF. The CDR3 DNA reads TGTGCCAGCAGAAAAGACAGGGGAGAGGAGACCCAGTACTTC.